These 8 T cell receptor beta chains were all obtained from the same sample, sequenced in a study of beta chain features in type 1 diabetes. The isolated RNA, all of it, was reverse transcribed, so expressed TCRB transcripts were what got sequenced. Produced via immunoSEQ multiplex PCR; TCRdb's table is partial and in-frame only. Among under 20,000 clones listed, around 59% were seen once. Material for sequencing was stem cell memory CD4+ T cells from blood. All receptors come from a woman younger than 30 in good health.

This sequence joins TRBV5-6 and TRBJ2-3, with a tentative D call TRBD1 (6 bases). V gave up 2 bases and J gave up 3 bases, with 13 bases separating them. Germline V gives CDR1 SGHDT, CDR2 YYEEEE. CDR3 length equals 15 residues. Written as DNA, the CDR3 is TGTGCCAGCAGCTTCGCAGGGGCGGCGACAGATACGCAGTATTTT. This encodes CASSFAGAATDTQYF.

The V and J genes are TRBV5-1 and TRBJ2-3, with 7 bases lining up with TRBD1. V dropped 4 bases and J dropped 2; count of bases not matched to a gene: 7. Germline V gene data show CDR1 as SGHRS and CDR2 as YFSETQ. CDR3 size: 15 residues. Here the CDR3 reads CASSPRDRLTDTQYF. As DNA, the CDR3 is TGCGCCAGCAGCCCCCGGGACAGACTCACAGATACGCAGTATTTT.

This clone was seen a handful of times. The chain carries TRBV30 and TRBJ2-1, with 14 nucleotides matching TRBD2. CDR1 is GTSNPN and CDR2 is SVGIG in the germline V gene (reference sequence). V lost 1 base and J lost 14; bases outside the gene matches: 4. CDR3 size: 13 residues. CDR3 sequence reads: CAWSAGLAGGEFF. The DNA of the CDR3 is TGTGCCTGGAGTGCCGGACTAGCGGGAGGAGAGTTCTTC.

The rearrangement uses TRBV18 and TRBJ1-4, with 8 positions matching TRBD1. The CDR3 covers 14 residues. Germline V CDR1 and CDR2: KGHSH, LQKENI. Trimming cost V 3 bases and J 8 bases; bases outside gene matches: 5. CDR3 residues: CASSPQNRGEKLFF. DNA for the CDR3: TGTGCCAGCTCACCGCAGAACAGGGGGGAAAAACTGTTTTTT.

CDR3 sequence (DNA): TGTGCCAGCAGTGGTGAGGGTCTGAGAAATGAGCAGTTCTTC. Its translation is CASSGEGLRNEQFF. The genes are TRBV2 and TRBJ2-1; D is perhaps TRBD2 (5 bases). The CDR3 length is 14 residues. V was pared by 4 bases and J by 7 bases, with 14 bases between. Germline V gene data show CDR1 as SNHLY and CDR2 as FYNNEI.

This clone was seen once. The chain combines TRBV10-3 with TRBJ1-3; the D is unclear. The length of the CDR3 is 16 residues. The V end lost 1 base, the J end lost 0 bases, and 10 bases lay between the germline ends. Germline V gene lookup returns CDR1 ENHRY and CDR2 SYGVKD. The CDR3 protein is CAISEWTGSSGNTIYF. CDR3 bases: TGTGCCATCAGTGAGTGGACTGGCTCCTCTGGAAACACCATATATTTT.

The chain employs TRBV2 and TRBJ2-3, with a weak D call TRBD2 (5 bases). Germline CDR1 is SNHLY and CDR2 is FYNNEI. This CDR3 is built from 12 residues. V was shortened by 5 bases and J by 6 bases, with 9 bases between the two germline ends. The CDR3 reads CASSPSGDTQYF. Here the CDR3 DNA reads TGTGCCAGCAGTCCCTCGGGGGATACGCAGTATTTT. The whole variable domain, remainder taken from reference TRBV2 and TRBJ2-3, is EPEVTQTPSHQVTQMGQEVILRCVPISNHLYFYWYRQILGQKVEFLVSFYNNEISEKSEIFDDQFSVERPDGSNFTLKIRSTKLEDSAMYFCASSPSGDTQYFGPGTRLTVL.

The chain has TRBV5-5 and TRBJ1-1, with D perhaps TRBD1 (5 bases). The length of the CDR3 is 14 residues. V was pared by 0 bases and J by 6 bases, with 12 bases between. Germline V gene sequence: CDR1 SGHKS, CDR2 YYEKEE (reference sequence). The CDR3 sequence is CASSLDRGEAEAFF. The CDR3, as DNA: TGTGCCAGCAGCTTGGATCGGGGGGAAGCTGAAGCTTTCTTT. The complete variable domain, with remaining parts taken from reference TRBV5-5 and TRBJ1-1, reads DAGVTQSPTHLIKTRGQQVTLRCSPISGHKSVSWYQQVLGQGPQFIFQYYEKEERGRGNFPDRFSARQFPNYSSELNVNALLLGDSALYLCASSLDRGEAEAFFGQGTRLTVV.